The entry below describes one TCR beta chain. Its antigen is currently unknown. This entry comes from a study of beta chain features in type 1 diabetes. All of the sorted populations showed purity greater than 98%. The study, taken as a whole, reports: Patients with type 1 diabetes showed fewer VDJ junction insertions and more deletions. The naive, central memory and Treg TCRB repertoires looked more alike in patients than they did in healthy donors. The analysis here could not establish whether HLA type shapes TCRB rearrangement.

The germline CDR1 and CDR2 sequences are SGHNT and YYREEE (reference sequence). This CDR3 comprises 15 residues. Losses at the gene ends were 5 bases for V and 6 bases for J; bases not matched to a gene: 8. As every portion of the isolated RNA was reverse transcribed, the sequencing read expressed TCRB transcripts. Using immunoSEQ multiplex PCR, the repertoire was profiled, and TCRdb retains in-frame clones only, with some absent. This sample carries roughly 300,000 clones, 14% of them seen once, and the ten largest clones take 6.7%. The sequencing sample was made of central memory CD4+ T cells from blood. The V and J genes are TRBV5-4 and TRBJ2-1, with 10 bases matching TRBD2. The TCR sequence derives from a man aged 25-45 years in good health. CDR3 nucleotides: TGTGCCAGCAGTTTGAGCGGGGGGGCTGGCAATGAGCAGTTCTTC. It codes for CASSLSGGAGNEQFF.